The next 10 T cell receptor beta chains were all read from a single sample in a study of CD8 T cells in Susac syndrome. A quantity of roughly 0.5 to 1 ug RNA underwent reverse transcription using random hexamers. TCRdb redid the calling of the immunoSEQ multiplex PCR reads with MiXCR, one entry per CDR3 protein. The sample consists of 120,000 or so distinct CDR3 sequences, over 90% of them appearing once. The sequencing sample was made of CD4+ T cells from PBMCs. The receptors were gathered from a human donor in good health.

The CDR3 is CSAREARLASNQPQHF. The CDR3 nucleotides read TGCAGTGCTAGAGAGGCCCGACTCGCCAGCAATCAGCCCCAGCATTTT. V and J are TRBV20-1 and TRBJ1-5; D is unclear. The CDR3 contains 16 residues. Germline loops: CDR1 DFQATT, CDR2 SNEGSKA (reference sequence). V was clipped by 0 bases and J by 1 base, with 13 bases between them.

The gene calls are TRBV4-1 and TRBJ2-5, with 7 bases that match TRBD1. In germline, CDR1 is MGHRA, CDR2 YSYEKL. V gave up 1 base and J gave up 5 bases; unmatched junction bases: 10. The CDR3 is 16 residues long. This CDR3 reads CASSQGPNRGLETQYF. The CDR3, as DNA: TGCGCCAGCAGCCAAGGCCCCAACAGGGGCCTTGAGACCCAGTACTTC.

The rearrangement uses TRBV7-2 and TRBJ2-2; D not resolved. The V gene lost 0 bases and the J gene lost 1 base, with 9 bases spanning the gap. CDR1 is SGHTA and CDR2 is FQGNSA in the germline V gene. The CDR3 runs 16 residues. The CDR3 region is CASSLAVSLNTGELFF. Here the CDR3 DNA reads TGTGCCAGCAGCTTAGCGGTTAGCCTGAACACCGGGGAGCTGTTTTTT.

The V call is TRBV5-6, the J call TRBJ2-7; TRBD1 agrees at 8 bases. V shed 4 bases and J 2 bases; nucleotides not matched to a gene: 8. The CDR3 consists of 15 residues. Looked up from germline, CDR1 is SGHDT and CDR2 is YYEEEE. The DNA of the CDR3 is TGTGCCAGCAGCCCGTTCCGGGACAGGACCTACGAGCAGTACTTC. This translates into CASSPFRDRTYEQYF.

DNA for the CDR3: TGTGCCTGGAGGAGACTAGCGTCCACAGATACGCAGTATTTT. Translated: CAWRRLASTDTQYF. The chain employs TRBV30 and TRBJ2-3; 8 bases are shared with TRBD2. The CDR3 totals 14 residues. The V gene's germline CDR1 is GTSNPN and CDR2 SVGIG (reference sequence). The V segment lost 3 bases and the J segment 2 bases; nucleotides outside the gene matches: 4.

This rearrangement joins TRBV3-1 to TRBJ2-5, with unresolved D. The CDR3 extends over 13 amino acids. Trimming left V 5 bases short and J 0 bases short, with 7 bases between. Germline CDR1 reads LGHDT; CDR2 reads YNNKEL (reference sequence). CDR3 in amino acids: CASSSRHQETQYF. CDR3 DNA: TGTGCCAGCAGCTCGAGGCACCAAGAGACCCAGTACTTC.

This clonotype was picked up a small number of times. The rearrangement uses TRBV27 and TRBJ2-7; D is ambiguous. V was shortened by 2 bases and J by 0 bases, with 8 bases between the two germline ends. Germline values: CDR1 MNHEY, CDR2 SMNVEV (reference sequence). The CDR3 loop spans 14 amino acids. CDR3: CASSLRAGSYEQYF. The CDR3 coding sequence is TGTGCCAGCAGTTTACGGGCAGGCTCCTACGAGCAGTACTTC.

This clonotype was observed once. V is TRBV6-5 and J is TRBJ1-1; TRBD1 matches 7 bases. CDR1 MNHEY and CDR2 SVGAGI come from the germline V gene. The ends lost 2 bases at V and 8 bases at J; junction bases unmatched: 2. The CDR3 runs 12 residues. The CDR3 loop is CASSYTTGEAFF. The CDR3 DNA reads as TGTGCCAGCAGTTACACGACAGGGGAAGCTTTCTTT.

The chain recombines TRBV29-1 with TRBJ1-4; 10 positions agree with TRBD1. CDR1 is SQVTM and CDR2 is ANQGSEA in the germline V gene. Trimming cost V 6 bases and J 7 bases; bases outside gene matches: 5. The CDR3 is made up of 13 amino acids. CDR3 protein: CSVRQGAIEKLFF. The DNA of the CDR3 is TGCAGCGTCCGACAGGGGGCAATTGAAAAACTGTTTTTT.

This clonotype has a single count. The chain has TRBV18 and TRBJ2-7, with D perhaps being TRBD1 or TRBD2 (5 bases each). The CDR3 has 14 residues. V was trimmed by 6 bases and J by 3 bases, leaving 15 bases between them. The germline CDR1 and CDR2 sequences are KGHSH and LQKENI. The DNA for the CDR3 is TGTGCCAGCTCCCTTCCGGGGCCTTACTACGAGCAGTACTTC. This codes for CASSLPGPYYEQYF.